This T cell receptor (beta chain) appears in the sequencing data of a study of T cell responses to AZD1222 COVID-19 vaccine. The protocol was immunoSEQ multiplex PCR, while the TCRdb copy is restricted to in-frame clones and leaves out a portion. The data hold approximately 91,000 clones, with around 93% observed a single time. About this clone: Its antigen is not known.

Study outcomes and limitations: In a largely white British group with more females than males, clonal diversity was possibly underestimated. The reported proportion of spike-specific TCRs targeting unmutated variant regions was nearly half.

Per the germline V gene, CDR1 is MDHEN and CDR2 is SYDVKM. This CDR3 region has 15 residues. V dropped 3 bases and J dropped 3 bases, with 14 bases sitting between them. It was second doses at about 4 or about 12 weeks that were pooled. Sequenced material: peripheral blood, taken 28 days after the second AZD1222 dose. This TCR came from an adult who received the AZD1222 COVID-19 vaccine. The chain is built from TRBV28 and TRBJ1-1; weak D call: TRBD1 (5 bases). The CDR3 spells CASSFGQGLDTEAFF. The CDR3 region has the DNA TGTGCCAGCAGTTTTGGGCAGGGATTGGACACTGAAGCTTTCTTT.